Below, 17 T cell receptor beta chains from the same sample are listed, as sequenced in a study of T cell repertoires in cytomegalovirus infection. Each CDR3 protein is one row after TCRdb ran MiXCR on the reads. The sample lists about 740,000 distinct CDR3 sequences; 35% to 45% were seen once. The source material was PBMCs. All receptors derive from a human donor in good health (CMV status not recorded). Some clones in this sample may be carry-over from other donors' samples.

In regard to this clonotype: A clone one base away is much larger, so this may be a read error. The V call is TRBV28, the J call TRBJ2-5; unclear D gene. V lost 3 bases to trimming and J lost 6 bases, with 8 bases between them. CDR3 length equals 12 residues. Germline CDR1 is MDHEN and CDR2 is SYDVKM. The CDR3 is CASSFGRQTQYF. CDR3 DNA: TGTGCCAGCAGTTTTGGCAGGCAGACCCAGTACTTC.

This rearrangement joins TRBV7-2 to TRBJ2-3; maybe TRBD2 (6 bases). Between the trimmed V and J ends, which lost 5 bases and 6 bases, there was a span of 9 bases. Germline assignment: CDR1 SGHTA and CDR2 FQGNSA. The CDR3 is made up of 12 amino acids. The CDR3 nucleotides read TGTGCCAGCAGCCCTGGGAGGGATACGCAGTATTTT. This gives the protein CASSPGRDTQYF.

The CDR3 DNA reads as TGCAGTGCGCCGCGACTAGTTCCCAATGAGCAGTTCTTC. Amino acid sequence: CSAPRLVPNEQFF. The chain uses TRBV20-1 and TRBJ2-1; D is perhaps TRBD2 (6 bases). The CDR3 length is 13 residues. In germline, CDR1 is DFQATT, CDR2 SNEGSKA (reference sequence). Trimming left V 6 bases short and J 6 bases short, with 15 bases between.

The V and J genes are TRBV5-1 and TRBJ2-6; the D call may be TRBD1 or TRBD2 (5 bases each). This CDR3 contains 17 residues. Looked up from germline, CDR1 is SGHRS and CDR2 is YFSETQ. Deletions cut 1 base from V and 0 bases from J, with 11 bases between. The CDR3 DNA sequence: TGCGCCAGCAGCTTGTTATCGGGGACCTCTGGGGCCAACGTCCTGACTTTC. Amino acid sequence: CASSLLSGTSGANVLTF.

This clonotype was observed a handful of times. The rearrangement links TRBV12-3 or TRBV12-4 to TRBJ2-3; TRBD2 matches 8 bases. The CDR3 loop spans 13 amino acids. J was trimmed by 6 bases and V by 6 bases; bases with no gene match: 5. CDR3 region: CASRASGPDTQYF. The CDR3 DNA reads as TGTGCCAGCAGGGCTAGCGGGCCGGATACGCAGTATTTT.

This sequence joins TRBV7-8 and TRBJ2-6, with 9 bases matching TRBD2. The V gene end was trimmed by 2 bases and the J gene end by 0 bases; junction bases not matched to a gene: 8. The CDR3 contains 19 residues. CDR1 is SGHVS, CDR2 FQNEAQ, per germline. CDR3 DNA: TGTGCCAGCAGCTTAAGGGTACTAGCGGGCCTCTCTGGGGCCAACGTCCTGACTTTC. Its translation is CASSLRVLAGLSGANVLTF.

The chain has TRBV28 and TRBJ2-7; D is perhaps TRBD1 or TRBD2 (6 bases each). Germline lookup yields CDR1 MDHEN and CDR2 SYDVKM. V lost 2 bases and J lost 0, with 11 bases in between. There are 15 residues in the CDR3. CDR3 bases: TGTGCCAGCAGTTTAAGAGGGGGGCCCTCCTACGAGCAGTACTTC. Translating gives CASSLRGGPSYEQYF.

The sample holds a few counts of this clonotype. The gene calls are TRBV2 and TRBJ2-7; possibly TRBD2 for D (6 bases). V lost 1 base to trimming and J lost 4 bases, with 17 bases between them. CDR1 and CDR2 from the germline V gene are SNHLY and FYNNEI. The CDR3 length is 16 residues. The CDR3 region is CASSEGRGMPPYEQYF. CDR3 sequence (DNA): TGTGCCAGCAGTGAAGGGAGGGGAATGCCACCGTACGAGCAGTACTTC.

This clonotype was detected a few times. The chain recombines TRBV28 with TRBJ2-7, with D possibly being TRBD1 or TRBD2 (6 bases each). V shed 4 bases and J shed 6 bases, with 22 bases lying between them. The CDR3 sequence is 16 residues long. Germline CDR1 and CDR2: MDHEN and SYDVKM. The CDR3 nucleotides read TGTGCCAGCAGTTACGGACGGGGGCGAAGTCCAGCCGAGCAGTACTTC. This encodes CASSYGRGRSPAEQYF.

The genes are TRBV6-5 and TRBJ2-3; 9 bases agree with TRBD2. Germline assignment: CDR1 MNHEY and CDR2 SVGAGI. J lost 13 bases, V lost 2 bases, and 7 bases had no gene match. The CDR3 sequence is 13 residues long. In nucleotides, the CDR3 is TGTGCCAGCAGTTACCCCGGGACTAGCCAAGAGTATTTT. The encoded protein is CASSYPGTSQEYF.

Turning to this clonotype: A much larger clone is a single base away; this may be a read error. The chain couples TRBV6-6 to TRBJ2-1; the D gene is possibly TRBD1 (5 bases). The germline gives CDR1 MNHNY, CDR2 SVGAGI (reference sequence). This CDR3 has 14 amino acids. The CDR3: CASSYRGSYSEQFF. The CDR3 bases are TGTGCCAGCAGTTACAGGGGCTCCTACAGTGAGCAGTTCTTC.

The rearrangement links TRBV19 to TRBJ1-1, with 8 bases lining up with TRBD1. This CDR3 is 13 amino acids long. V dropped 1 base and J dropped 8; count of bases not matched to a gene: 3. Germline values: CDR1 LNHDA, CDR2 SQIVND (reference sequence). DNA of the CDR3: TGTGCCAGTAGTATAGGACAGGGGATAGAAGCTTTCTTT. It is translated as CASSIGQGIEAFF.

This rearrangement joins TRBV19 to TRBJ2-7, with D unresolved. Germline CDR1 LNHDA, CDR2 SQIVND (reference sequence). Trimming removed 8 bases at V and 2 bases at J, with 13 bases between. The CDR3 totals 13 residues. The DNA for the CDR3 is TGTGCCAGTGCTACAGCCTCCGCCTACGAGCAGTACTTC. Amino acids: CASATASAYEQYF.

The rearrangement uses TRBV19 and TRBJ1-6; D is possibly TRBD1 (6 bases). There are 13 residues in the CDR3. Germline CDR1 LNHDA, CDR2 SQIVND (reference sequence). Trimming took off 8 bases at V and 11 bases at J, with 16 bases between the two ends. CDR3 protein: CASGDTGSTPLHF. The CDR3, as DNA: TGTGCCAGTGGGGATACAGGGTCGACACCCCTCCACTTT.

The chain has TRBV2 and TRBJ1-1; the D gene is possibly TRBD1 (5 bases). CDR3 length: 13 amino acids. Germline CDR1 reads SNHLY; CDR2 reads FYNNEI. Trimming took 8 bases from V and 1 from J, leaving 11 bases between them. The CDR3 coding sequence is TGTGCCAGCCTCTCGGGGACGAACACTGAAGCTTTCTTT. It yields the protein CASLSGTNTEAFF. The full variable domain, rest sourced from reference TRBV2 and TRBJ1-1, is EPEVTQTPSHQVTQMGQEVILRCVPISNHLYFYWYRQILGQKVEFLVSFYNNEISEKSEIFDDQFSVERPDGSNFTLKIRSTKLEDSAMYFCASLSGTNTEAFFGQGTRLTVV.

At least ten counts were recorded for this clonotype. The V gene is TRBV11-2, the J gene TRBJ2-7; 8 nucleotides match TRBD1. The CDR3 covers 16 residues. In germline, CDR1 is SGHAT, CDR2 FQNNGV. V was pared by 1 base and J by 0 bases, with 5 bases of the junction left unmatched. The CDR3: CASSLVIGTGSYEQYF. DNA of the CDR3: TGTGCCAGCAGCTTAGTAATCGGGACAGGCTCCTACGAGCAGTACTTC.

This chain links TRBV4-3 with TRBJ1-1; D is uncertain. The CDR3 length is 13 residues. Germline CDR1 reads LGHNA; CDR2 reads YSLEER. V was shortened by 2 bases and J by 1 base, with 5 bases between the two germline ends. This chain's CDR3 is CASSQLGNTEAFF. For the CDR3, the DNA is TGCGCCAGCAGCCAATTGGGGAACACTGAAGCTTTCTTT.